The 10 T cell receptor beta chains given below trace back to one sample, sequenced in a study of T and B cells in COVID-19 patients. Blood genomic DNA input for TRB amplification was about 250-550 ng. TRB rearrangements were amplified by multiplex PCR with BIOMED2 TRB-A/B primers. TCRdb passed the multiplex PCR reads through MiXCR, listing each CDR3 protein once. Seen here are about 8,000 distinct CDR3 sequences, 20% to 30% observed once, and the top ten hold about 17%. Sequences were obtained from blood. Every receptor here comes from a human donor with active COVID-19.

Relative to its sample, this clonotype is medium-sized. V usage is TRBV29-1 and J usage is TRBJ1-2; D unresolved. Germline values: CDR1 SQVTM, CDR2 ANQGSEA. The length of the CDR3 is 13 residues. V was shortened by 0 bases and J by 4 bases, with 9 bases between the two germline ends. In DNA form, the CDR3 reads TGCAGCGTTGAAGAGAACTTTGGCTATGGCTACACCTTC. Encoded protein: CSVEENFGYGYTF.

The V call is TRBV27, the J call TRBJ1-2; 8 positions agree with TRBD1. Germline V lookup: CDR1 MNHEY, CDR2 SMNVEV (reference sequence). The CDR3 sequence is 16 residues long. The V and J ends lost 1 base and 6 bases, in that order; junction bases with no gene match: 10. CDR3 protein: CASSLFYRGSSDGYTF. DNA of the CDR3: TGTGCCAGCAGTTTATTTTACAGGGGGTCATCTGATGGCTACACCTTC.

V usage is TRBV14 and J usage is TRBJ2-1; D remains ambiguous. CDR3 length: 15 amino acids. The V gene's germline CDR1 is SGHDN and CDR2 FVKESK. Trimming removed 1 base at V and 7 bases at J, with 14 bases between. CDR3 region: CASSQGRGLPNEQFF. Written as DNA, the CDR3 is TGTGCCAGCAGCCAAGGGCGTGGGCTGCCAAATGAGCAGTTCTTC.

The chain employs TRBV12-3 or TRBV12-4 and TRBJ1-4; TRBD1 aligns across 7 bases. Germline trimming cut 8 bases from V and 0 bases from J; bases unmatched to any gene: 24. The CDR3 consists of 21 residues. CDR3: CASPDRLPGKGVNATNEKLFF. The CDR3 DNA reads TGTGCCAGCCCGGACAGGCTCCCAGGTAAAGGGGTAAATGCAACTAATGAAAAACTGTTTTTT.

A note on this clonotype: As the CDR3 is not closed by the conserved phenylalanine or tryptophan, this likely results from a read error. The DNA is omitted, as the CDR3 cannot be located on it reliably, and the CDR3 follows TCRdb's listing. V gene TRBV5-4 combines with J gene TRBJ2-7; TRBD1, the table's D call, lacks a check against the DNA. Germline V gives CDR1 SGHNT, CDR2 YYREEE (reference sequence). The CDR3 spans 8 residues, counting both ends. CDR3 sequence: CASSLPGQ.

This clonotype was counted only a few times. CDR3 sequence reads: CASSYFTGGHSPLHF. CDR3 DNA sequence: TGTGCCAGCAGTTACTTCACAGGGGGACATTCACCCCTCCACTTT. The rearrangement uses TRBV6-6 and TRBJ1-6, with 8 positions matching TRBD1. The CDR3 runs to 15 residues. Germline CDR1 is MNHNY and CDR2 is SVGAGI (reference sequence). V was pared by 1 base and J by 8 bases, with 4 bases of the junction left unmatched.

This clonotype is deemed medium-sized. The chain couples TRBV15 to TRBJ2-3; 11 nucleotides align to TRBD1. The CDR3 is 15 amino acids. Germline V gene data show CDR1 as LNHNV and CDR2 as YYDKDF (reference sequence). With V trimmed by 1 base and J by 6 bases, 3 bases remained unmatched. The CDR3 here is CATSRGTGGSDTQYF. The CDR3 DNA follows: TGTGCCACCAGCAGAGGGACAGGGGGCAGTGATACGCAGTATTTT.

By its share, this clonotype is medium-sized. The rearrangement links TRBV30 to TRBJ2-1, with 8 bases aligning to TRBD1. Germline V lookup: CDR1 GTSNPN, CDR2 SVGIG (reference sequence). V was clipped by 5 bases and J by 15 bases; unmatched bases: 9. CDR3 size: 11 residues. The CDR3 nucleotides read TGTGCCTGGGTTCAGGGGGCTCAGCTGTTCTTC. Amino acids: CAWVQGAQLFF. Looking up the rest from reference TRBV30 and TRBJ2-1 gives the full variable domain: SQTIHQWPATLVQPVGSPLSLECTVEGTSNPNLYWYRQAAGRGLQLLFYSVGIGQISSEVPQNLSASRPQDRQFILSSKKLLLSDSGFYLCAWVQGAQLFFGPGTRLTVL.

By its share, this clonotype is medium-sized. The chain joins TRBV6-5 to TRBJ2-6; unclear D gene. The germline V gene has CDR1 MNHEY and CDR2 SVGAGI. Between the trimmed V and J ends, which lost 10 bases and 0 bases, there was a span of 16 bases. The CDR3 is made up of 16 amino acids. The CDR3 nucleotides read TGTGCCACCCGGTGGGGAACTCTCTCTGGGGCCAACGTCCTGACTTTC. Residues: CATRWGTLSGANVLTF.

The chain employs TRBV5-6 and TRBJ2-5, with TRBD2 identical over 12 bases. The CDR3 sequence is 15 residues long. J gave up 5 bases and V 3 bases, and 5 bases lay outside the gene matches. Germline values: CDR1 SGHDT, CDR2 YYEEEE. CDR3 in amino acids: CASSYLAGGRETQYF. In DNA, the CDR3 is TGTGCCAGCAGCTACCTAGCGGGAGGGCGGGAGACCCAGTACTTC.